The 2 T cell receptor beta chains listed next were all sequenced from one sample in a study of identical twins. Each CDR3 protein is one row after TCRdb ran MiXCR on the 5' RACE reads. The sample lists 690,000 or so distinct CDR3 sequences; around 8.3% were seen once. In addition, the sample was reused for a study of yellow fever vaccine responses in identical twins.

Sequenced sample: PBMCs. The receptors here all came from a woman between 18 and 29 years old in good health.

This clonotype was picked up many times. This chain joins TRBV5-1 and TRBJ1-3, with 8 nucleotides matching TRBD1. The V segment lost 4 bases and the J segment 1 base; nucleotides outside the gene matches: 7. This CDR3 contains 16 residues. CDR1 and CDR2 (germline): SGHRS, YFSETQ. The CDR3 nucleotides read TGCGCCAGCAGCCAGGGACAGGCGACATCTGGAAACACCATATATTTT. Translating gives CASSQGQATSGNTIYF.

This clonotype was counted ten times or more. The chain has TRBV29-1 and TRBJ2-5; D assignment may be TRBD1 or TRBD2 (6 bases each). Germline V lookup: CDR1 SQVTM, CDR2 ANQGSEA. The CDR3 totals 16 residues. The V and J ends lost 0 bases and 2 bases respectively, with 16 bases between them. The CDR3 spells CSVEEYDRRAQETQYF. The CDR3 DNA is TGCAGCGTTGAAGAATATGACAGGAGGGCTCAAGAGACCCAGTACTTC. Together with reference TRBV29-1 and TRBJ2-5, the CDR3 gives the full variable domain: SAVISQKPSRDICQRGTSLTIQCQVDSQVTMMFWYRQQPGQSLTLIATANQGSEATYESGFVIDKFPISRPNLTFSTLTVSNMSPEDSSIYLCSVEEYDRRAQETQYFGPGTRLLVL.